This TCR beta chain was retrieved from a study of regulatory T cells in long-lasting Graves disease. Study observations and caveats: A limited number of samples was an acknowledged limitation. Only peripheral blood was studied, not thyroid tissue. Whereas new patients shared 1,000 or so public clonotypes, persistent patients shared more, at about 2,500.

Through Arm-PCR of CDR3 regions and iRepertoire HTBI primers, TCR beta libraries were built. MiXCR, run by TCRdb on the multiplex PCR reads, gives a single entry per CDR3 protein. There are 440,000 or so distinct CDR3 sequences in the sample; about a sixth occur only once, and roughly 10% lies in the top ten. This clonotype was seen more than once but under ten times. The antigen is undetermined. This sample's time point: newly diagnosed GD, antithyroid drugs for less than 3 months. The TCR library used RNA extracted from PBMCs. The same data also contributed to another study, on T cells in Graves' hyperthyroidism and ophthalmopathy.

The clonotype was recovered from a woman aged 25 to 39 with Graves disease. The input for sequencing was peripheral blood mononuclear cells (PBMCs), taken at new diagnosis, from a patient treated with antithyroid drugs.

CDR3 nucleotide sequence: TGTGCCAGCAGAAAGGGGTACGAGCAGTACTTC. Translated: CASRKGYEQYF. This chain joins TRBV13 and TRBJ2-7; tentative D call: TRBD1 (5 bases). Germline V gene sequence: CDR1 PRHDT, CDR2 FYEKMQ (reference sequence). The CDR3 has 11 residues. V was shortened by 6 bases and J by 4 bases, with 7 bases between the two germline ends.